Below are 8 T cell receptor beta chains sequenced from a single sample in a study of blood T cell repertoires in COVID-19. Repertoires were generated with immunoSEQ multiplex PCR, while TCRdb's copy carries only in-frame clones and drops some. Of fewer than 500,000 clones listed, 81% were seen once; the top ten hold around 1%. Sample: peripheral blood. These receptors originate from a human donor with acute or convalescent COVID-19. The donor label of this sample is uncertain.

CDR3 bases: TGTGCCAGCAGCGTTGGACAGGCGATGAACACTGAAGCTTTCTTT. It specifies CASSVGQAMNTEAFF. The chain joins TRBV9 to TRBJ1-1; TRBD1 agrees at 7 bases. The CDR3 runs 15 residues. Germline V CDR1 and CDR2: SGDLS, YYNGEE. With 2 bases clipped from V and 0 bases from J, the junction kept 4 bases outside the gene matches.

The rearrangement uses TRBV27 and TRBJ1-1, with a tentative D call TRBD1 (5 bases). Germline assignment: CDR1 MNHEY and CDR2 SMNVEV (reference sequence). There are 11 residues in the CDR3. V was cut by 3 bases and J by 11 bases, with 10 bases left in between. For the CDR3, the DNA is TGTGCCAGCAGTTTTATGGGGCGCGCTTTCTTT. This gives the protein CASSFMGRAFF.

The CDR3 sequence: CASSYSGGQGNSPLHF. The CDR3 DNA sequence: TGTGCCAGCAGTTACTCGGGAGGTCAGGGTAATTCACCCCTCCACTTT. The chain uses TRBV6-6 and TRBJ1-6; D is perhaps TRBD1 (5 bases). The CDR3 has 16 residues. V was clipped by 0 bases and J by 6 bases, with 12 bases between them. Germline CDR1 MNHNY, CDR2 SVGAGI (reference sequence).

This clone has just one count. V and J are TRBV7-2 and TRBJ2-1; 10 bases are a match to TRBD2. Germline V gives CDR1 SGHTA, CDR2 FQGNSA. The CDR3 extends over 15 amino acids. The J segment lost 10 bases and the V segment lost 3 bases, leaving 9 bases of the junction unmatched. Here the CDR3 DNA reads TGTGCCAGCAGCTTTAGGCCTAGCGGGGGTGAGGAGCAGTTCTTC. Protein sequence: CASSFRPSGGEEQFF.

The chain links TRBV6-6 to TRBJ2-7, with TRBD2 as a possible D gene (6 bases). V gave up 4 bases and J gave up 3 bases, with 7 bases separating them. Germline values: CDR1 MNHNY, CDR2 SVGAGI (reference sequence). The CDR3 consists of 12 residues. The CDR3 sequence: CASSSGSYEQYF. DNA for the CDR3: TGTGCCAGCAGTTCCGGGAGCTACGAGCAGTACTTC.

V and J are TRBV19 and TRBJ1-5; D call uncertain. Germline V gives CDR1 LNHDA, CDR2 SQIVND (reference sequence). The V end was cut by 0 bases, the J end by 10 bases, with 10 bases between. CDR3 length equals 13 residues. The chain's CDR3 is CASSIDAEVPQHF. DNA for the CDR3: TGTGCCAGTAGTATAGACGCGGAGGTTCCCCAGCATTTT.

Worth noting for this clone: An end of the junction does not agree with germline; a read error may underlie this. The gene calls are TRBV19 and TRBJ1-5, with 8 bases matching TRBD1. From germline, CDR1 is LNHDA and CDR2 SQIVND (reference sequence). This CDR3 has 15 amino acids. The CDR3 here is CAGSPGTGGNQPQHF. CDR3 in DNA: TGTGCCGGTAGTCCCGGGACAGGTGGCAATCAGCCCCAGCATTTT.

This rearrangement joins TRBV16 to TRBJ2-3; tentatively, D is TRBD2 (7 bases). Between the trimmed V and J ends, which lost 1 base and 2 bases, there was a span of 13 bases. The CDR3 sequence is 16 residues long. Germline values: CDR1 KGHSY, CDR2 FQNENV. The CDR3 DNA reads TGTGCCAGCAGCCAATTCGGGGGGCTCTCCACAGATACGCAGTATTTT. Translation: CASSQFGGLSTDTQYF.